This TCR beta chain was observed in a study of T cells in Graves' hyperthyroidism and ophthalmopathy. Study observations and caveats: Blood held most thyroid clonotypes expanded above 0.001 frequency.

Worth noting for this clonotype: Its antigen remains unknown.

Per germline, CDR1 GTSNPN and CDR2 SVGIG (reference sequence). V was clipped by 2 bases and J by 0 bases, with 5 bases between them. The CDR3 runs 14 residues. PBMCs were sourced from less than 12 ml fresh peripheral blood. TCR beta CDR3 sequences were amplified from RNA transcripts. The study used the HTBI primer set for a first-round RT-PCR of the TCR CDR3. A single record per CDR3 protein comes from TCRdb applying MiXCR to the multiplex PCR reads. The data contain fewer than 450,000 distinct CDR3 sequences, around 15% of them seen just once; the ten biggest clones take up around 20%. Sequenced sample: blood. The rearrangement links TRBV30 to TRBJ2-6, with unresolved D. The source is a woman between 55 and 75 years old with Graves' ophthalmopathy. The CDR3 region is CAWSTVSGANVLTF. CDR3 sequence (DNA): TGTGCCTGGAGTACGGTCTCTGGGGCCAACGTCCTGACTTTC.